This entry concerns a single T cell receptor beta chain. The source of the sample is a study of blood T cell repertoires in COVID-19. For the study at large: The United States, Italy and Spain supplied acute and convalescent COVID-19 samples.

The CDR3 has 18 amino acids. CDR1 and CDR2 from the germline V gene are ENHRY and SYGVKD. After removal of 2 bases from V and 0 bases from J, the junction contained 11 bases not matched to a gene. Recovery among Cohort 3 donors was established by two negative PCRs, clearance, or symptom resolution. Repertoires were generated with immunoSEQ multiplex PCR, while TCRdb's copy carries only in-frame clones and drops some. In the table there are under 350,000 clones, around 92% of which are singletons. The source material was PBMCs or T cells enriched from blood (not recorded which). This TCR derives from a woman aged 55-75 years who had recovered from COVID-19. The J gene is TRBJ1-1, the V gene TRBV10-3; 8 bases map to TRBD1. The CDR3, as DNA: TGTGCCATCAGTGAGCGGGGGACAGGTCGATCAATGAACACTGAAGCTTTCTTT. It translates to CAISERGTGRSMNTEAFF.